This note documents a single TCR beta chain sequence. The antigen is not known. The sample belongs to a study of vaccination and CD4 T cells after COVID-19. Overall study context: Cells were stimulated with overlapping spike peptides from SARS-CoV-2, HCoV-NL63, HCoV-OC43 and HCoV-229E.

With the Oncomine TCR Beta short-read assay, DNA from cultured CD4+ T cells was sequenced. From CD4+ T cells that had been cultured, genomic DNA was extracted. TCRdb fed the PCR reads into MiXCR, producing one record per CDR3 protein. This table holds about 17,000 distinct CDR3 sequences, about 63% found once. Treatment here: approximately nine-day PBMC culture with coronavirus spike peptide pools or control peptides (ViraFEST assay). Sequenced input: CD4+ T cells from blood, cultured in vitro. This TCR derives from a human donor who had recovered from COVID-19.

The CDR3 reads CASRVGQGQEKLFF. The CDR3 DNA is TGTGCCAGCAGGGTGGGACAGGGCCAAGAAAAACTGTTTTTT. The chain is built from TRBV6-1 and TRBJ1-4, with TRBD1 identical over 9 bases. Germline CDR1 and CDR2: MNHNS and SASEGT. V was pared by 6 bases and J by 8 bases, with 7 bases of the junction left unmatched. The CDR3 is 14 residues long.